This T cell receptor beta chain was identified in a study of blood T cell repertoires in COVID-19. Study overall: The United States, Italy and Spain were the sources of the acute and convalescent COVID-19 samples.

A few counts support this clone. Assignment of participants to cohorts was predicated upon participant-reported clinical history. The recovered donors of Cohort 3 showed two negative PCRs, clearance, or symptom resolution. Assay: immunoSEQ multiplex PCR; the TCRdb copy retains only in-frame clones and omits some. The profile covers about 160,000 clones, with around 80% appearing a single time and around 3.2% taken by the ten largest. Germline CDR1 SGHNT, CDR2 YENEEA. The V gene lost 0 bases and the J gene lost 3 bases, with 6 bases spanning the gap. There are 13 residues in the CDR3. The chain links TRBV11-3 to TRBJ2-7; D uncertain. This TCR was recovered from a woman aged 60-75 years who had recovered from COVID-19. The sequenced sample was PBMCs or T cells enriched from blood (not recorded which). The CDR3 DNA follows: TGTGCCAGCAGCTTAGACCCGGGCTACGAGCAGTACTTC. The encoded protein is CASSLDPGYEQYF.